Following are 21 T cell receptor beta chains from one sample sequenced in a study of cytomegalovirus exposure and HLA in healthy donors. The PCR ran on 60 Vbeta and 13 Jbeta primers. Only in-frame clones appear in the TCRdb table, and some are missing; sequencing was by immunoSEQ multiplex PCR. In the table there are around 100,000 clones, roughly 78% of which are singletons. Sequenced input: PBMCs. These receptors all stem from a woman aged 40 to 50 in good health and CMV-seronegative.

The chain couples TRBV6-6 to TRBJ2-2; 8 bases align to TRBD1. From germline, CDR1 is MNHNY and CDR2 SVGAGI (reference sequence). The CDR3 loop spans 14 amino acids. The V and J ends lost 6 bases and 6 bases, in that order; junction bases with no gene match: 6. CDR3 DNA: TGTGCCAGCAGCCGGGGACAGGCCGCCGGGGAGCTGTTTTTT. Its protein product is CASSRGQAAGELFF.

This rearrangement joins TRBV5-1 to TRBJ1-5; no clear D gene. This CDR3 contains 15 residues. In germline, CDR1 is SGHRS, CDR2 YFSETQ. The ends were cut back, 0 bases at V and 4 bases at J, with 11 bases in the middle. The CDR3 reads CASSLDGLRNQPQHF. Written as DNA, the CDR3 is TGCGCCAGCAGCTTGGACGGCCTCAGGAATCAGCCCCAGCATTTT.

The CDR3 protein is CASSLTGEFSPLHF. Here the CDR3 DNA reads TGTGCCAGCAGTTTAACAGGGGAGTTTTCACCCCTCCACTTT. This sequence joins TRBV28 and TRBJ1-6; 7 positions agree with TRBD1. The V gene's germline CDR1 is MDHEN and CDR2 SYDVKM. The V gene end was trimmed by 2 bases and the J gene end by 9 bases; junction bases not matched to a gene: 4. The CDR3 loop spans 14 amino acids.

The J gene is TRBJ1-6, the V gene TRBV5-3; D perhaps matches TRBD1 (6 bases). TRBV5-3 is known as an ORF, though its function is uncertain. Trimming removed 4 bases at V and 7 bases at J, with 18 bases between. CDR3 length equals 16 residues. The CDR3 DNA reads as TGTGCCAGAAGCACAGCGAACCGGGACAAGAATTCACCCCTCCACTTT. Translated: CARSTANRDKNSPLHF.

This clone turned up a few times. V is TRBV7-2 and J is TRBJ1-1; 8 bases align to TRBD1. Germline-derived CDR1 and CDR2 are SGHTA and FQGNSA. The junction had 4 bases not matched to a gene; V was cut back by 3 bases and J by 4 bases. The CDR3 contains 14 residues. CDR3 sequence (DNA): TGTGCCAGCAGCTTCCACAGGGGGGGCACTGAAGCTTTCTTT. It specifies CASSFHRGGTEAFF.

The chain employs TRBV4-2 and TRBJ2-7; the D gene is possibly TRBD2 (6 bases). CDR1 and CDR2 (germline): LGHNA, YNFKEQ. Deletions cut 4 bases from V and 3 bases from J, with 16 bases between. The CDR3 totals 15 residues. This CDR3 reads CASSPTLAAGYEQYF. The CDR3 nucleotides are TGTGCCAGCAGCCCCACACTAGCTGCCGGCTACGAGCAGTACTTC.

This chain uses TRBV5-4 with TRBJ1-6, with D perhaps matching TRBD1 (6 bases). Germline values: CDR1 SGHNT, CDR2 YYREEE (reference sequence). V lost 0 bases, J lost 8 bases, and 12 bases lay in between. This CDR3 is 15 amino acids long. This CDR3 reads CASSLVRGWDSPLHF. In nucleotides, the CDR3 is TGTGCCAGCAGCTTGGTGAGGGGGTGGGATTCACCCCTCCACTTT.

The CDR3 region has the DNA TGTGCCAGTAGTAACAGGGGGCACACTAGCACAGATACGCAGTATTTT. This translates into CASSNRGHTSTDTQYF. The V gene is TRBV19, the J gene TRBJ2-3, with 9 bases matching TRBD1. V shed 4 bases, J shed 0 bases, and the junction held 5 bases outside the gene matches. The V gene's germline CDR1 is LNHDA and CDR2 SQIVND (reference sequence). The CDR3 contains 16 residues.

The genes are TRBV28 and TRBJ2-3; 9 positions agree with TRBD2. Germline V lookup: CDR1 MDHEN, CDR2 SYDVKM. This CDR3 has 14 amino acids. The V segment lost 5 bases and the J segment 2 bases; nucleotides outside the gene matches: 2. This CDR3 is CASSAGGSTDTQYF. CDR3 nucleotide sequence: TGTGCCAGCAGTGCGGGAGGGTCCACAGATACGCAGTATTTT.

This chain links TRBV28 with TRBJ1-2, with 7 bases matching TRBD1. The CDR3 covers 13 residues. Losses at the gene ends were 7 bases for V and 7 bases for J; bases not matched to a gene: 9. Germline CDR1 is MDHEN and CDR2 is SYDVKM. The CDR3 is CASKIRRGPGYTF. CDR3 in DNA: TGTGCCAGCAAGATAAGGAGGGGGCCTGGCTACACCTTC.

This clone was seen only once. The chain uses TRBV2 and TRBJ1-2; TRBD1 might be the D (5 bases). Per the germline V gene, CDR1 is SNHLY and CDR2 is FYNNEI. V was cut by 6 bases and J by 10 bases, with 18 bases left in between. CDR3 length: 13 residues. CDR3 residues: CASSRDRPGNYTF. The CDR3 nucleotides read TGTGCCAGCAGCCGAGACAGACCCGGTAACTACACCTTC.

Details on this clone: At one end the junction does not follow the germline gene, possibly because of a read error. The J gene is TRBJ2-7, the V gene TRBV7-9; 9 nucleotides line up with TRBD1. Germline-derived CDR1 and CDR2 are SEHNR and FQNEAQ (reference sequence). The CDR3 totals 17 residues. The CDR3: CSSSLIPNRGPSYEQYF. Here the CDR3 DNA reads TGTTCCAGCAGCTTAATCCCTAACAGGGGGCCGTCCTACGAGCAGTACTTC.

The chain carries TRBV20-1 and TRBJ2-3; maybe TRBD1 (5 bases). CDR3 length: 11 amino acids. Germline V CDR1 and CDR2: DFQATT, SNEGSKA (reference sequence). Between the trimmed V and J ends, which lost 8 bases and 3 bases, there was a span of 9 bases. This CDR3 is CSQTETDTQYF. The CDR3 coding sequence is TGCAGTCAGACAGAGACAGATACGCAGTATTTT.

The rearrangement links TRBV7-7 to TRBJ2-7; 7 bases agree with TRBD1. V was pared by 5 bases and J by 0 bases, with 10 bases of the junction left unmatched. The CDR3 is made up of 16 amino acids. Germline CDR1 is SSHAT and CDR2 is FNYEAQ (reference sequence). This CDR3 is CASSERPDRASYEQYF. The CDR3 DNA reads as TGTGCCAGCAGCGAACGACCTGACAGGGCCTCCTACGAGCAGTACTTC.

This chain uses TRBV6-1 with TRBJ1-6; perhaps TRBD1 as D (5 bases). The CDR3 covers 16 residues. V lost 4 bases and J lost 8, with 18 bases in between. CDR1 and CDR2 from the germline V gene are MNHNS and SASEGT. Written as DNA, the CDR3 is TGTGCCAGCAGTGGGGCGGGGGTAGGGTTGGATTCACCCCTCCACTTT. It codes for CASSGAGVGLDSPLHF.

The chain combines TRBV9 with TRBJ2-2, with 7 bases matching TRBD1. The length of the CDR3 is 15 residues. The germline gives CDR1 SGDLS, CDR2 YYNGEE. Trimming took 4 bases from V and 0 from J; bases not matched to a gene: 3. The CDR3 nucleotides read TGTGCCAGCAGCCCACAGGGGACGAACACCGGGGAGCTGTTTTTT. Amino acid sequence: CASSPQGTNTGELFF.

The chain carries TRBV7-9 and TRBJ2-6; D may be TRBD1 (6 bases). CDR1 is SEHNR and CDR2 is FQNEAQ in the germline V gene (reference sequence). V was pared by 4 bases and J by 13 bases, with 20 bases between. This CDR3 spans 15 amino acids. The CDR3 DNA reads as TGTGCCAGCAGCTCCCTCGACCTTTTGAGGGGGGTCCTGACTTTC. Its protein is CASSSLDLLRGVLTF.

J is TRBJ2-1 and V is TRBV5-1, with 7 bases aligning to TRBD1. The CDR3 totals 13 residues. Germline V gene data show CDR1 as SGHRS and CDR2 as YFSETQ. J was trimmed by 5 bases and V by 4 bases; bases with no gene match: 3. This CDR3 is CASSGGQNNEQFF. The CDR3 DNA is TGCGCCAGCAGCGGGGGACAGAACAATGAGCAGTTCTTC.

The chain recombines TRBV15 with TRBJ1-6, with 8 bases fitting TRBD1. The CDR3 is 18 residues long. Germline trimming cut 2 bases from V and 9 bases from J; bases unmatched to any gene: 15. Germline CDR1 reads LNHNV; CDR2 reads YYDKDF (reference sequence). CDR3 loop: CATSRPPGQDSLVSPLHF. CDR3 DNA: TGTGCCACCAGCAGACCCCCGGGACAGGATTCCCTAGTTTCACCCCTCCACTTT.

The chain couples TRBV6-1 to TRBJ2-5, with D perhaps TRBD1 (6 bases). The CDR3 loop spans 13 amino acids. V dropped 3 bases and J dropped 4 bases, with 9 bases sitting between them. Per germline, CDR1 MNHNS and CDR2 SASEGT. In nucleotides, the CDR3 is TGTGCCAGCAGTGATACCAGGGGAGAGACCCAGTACTTC. It yields the protein CASSDTRGETQYF.

In its sample, this clone was seen once. The CDR3 spells CASPKGEGSGGAEQYF. The CDR3 nucleotides are TGTGCCAGCCCCAAAGGGGAGGGAAGCGGGGGGGCCGAGCAGTACTTC. The chain has TRBV21-1 and TRBJ2-7; TRBD2, the table's D call, was not compared with the DNA. TRBV21-1 is a listed pseudogene. This CDR3 contains 16 residues.